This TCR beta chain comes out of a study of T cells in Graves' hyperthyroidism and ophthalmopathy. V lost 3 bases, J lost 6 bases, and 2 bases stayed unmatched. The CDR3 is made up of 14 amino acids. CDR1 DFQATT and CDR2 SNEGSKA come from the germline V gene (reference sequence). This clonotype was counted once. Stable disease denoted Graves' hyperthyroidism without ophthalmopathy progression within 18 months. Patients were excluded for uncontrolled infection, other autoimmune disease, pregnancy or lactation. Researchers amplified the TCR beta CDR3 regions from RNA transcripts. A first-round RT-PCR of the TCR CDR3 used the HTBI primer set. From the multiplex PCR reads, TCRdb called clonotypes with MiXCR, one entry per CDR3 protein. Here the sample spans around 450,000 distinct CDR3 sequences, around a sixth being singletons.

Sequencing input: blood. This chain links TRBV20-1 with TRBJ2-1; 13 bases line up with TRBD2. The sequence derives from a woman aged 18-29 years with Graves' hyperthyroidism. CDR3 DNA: TGCAGTGCTAGGGGACTAGCGGGGTCCAATGAGCAGTTCTTC. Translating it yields CSARGLAGSNEQFF.